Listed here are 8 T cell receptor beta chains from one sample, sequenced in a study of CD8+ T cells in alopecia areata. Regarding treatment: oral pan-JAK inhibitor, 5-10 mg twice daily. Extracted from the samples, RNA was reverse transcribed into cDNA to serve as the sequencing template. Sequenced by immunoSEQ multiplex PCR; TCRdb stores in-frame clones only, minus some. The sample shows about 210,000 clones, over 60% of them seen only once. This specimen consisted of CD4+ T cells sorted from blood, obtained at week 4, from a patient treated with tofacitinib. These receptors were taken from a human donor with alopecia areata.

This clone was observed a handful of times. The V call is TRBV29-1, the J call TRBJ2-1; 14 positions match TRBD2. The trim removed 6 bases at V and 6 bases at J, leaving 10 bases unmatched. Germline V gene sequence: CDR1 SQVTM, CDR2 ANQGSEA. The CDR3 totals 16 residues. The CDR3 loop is CSVAGTSGGRGNEQFF. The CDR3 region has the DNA TGCAGCGTGGCTGGGACTAGCGGGGGCCGGGGCAATGAGCAGTTCTTC.

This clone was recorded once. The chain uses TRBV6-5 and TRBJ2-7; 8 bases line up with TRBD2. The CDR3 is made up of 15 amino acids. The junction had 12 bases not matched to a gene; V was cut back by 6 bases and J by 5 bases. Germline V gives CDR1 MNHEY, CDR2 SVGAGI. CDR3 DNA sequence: TGTGCCAGCAGATCCCTCGGCGGGGGGATGGACGAGCAGTACTTC. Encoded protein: CASRSLGGGMDEQYF.

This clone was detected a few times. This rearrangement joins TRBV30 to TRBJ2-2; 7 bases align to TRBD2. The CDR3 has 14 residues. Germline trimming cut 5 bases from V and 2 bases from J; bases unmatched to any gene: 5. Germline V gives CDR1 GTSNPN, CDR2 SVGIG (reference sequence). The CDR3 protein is CAWGMGLNTGELFF. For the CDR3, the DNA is TGTGCCTGGGGTATGGGACTAAACACCGGGGAGCTGTTTTTT.

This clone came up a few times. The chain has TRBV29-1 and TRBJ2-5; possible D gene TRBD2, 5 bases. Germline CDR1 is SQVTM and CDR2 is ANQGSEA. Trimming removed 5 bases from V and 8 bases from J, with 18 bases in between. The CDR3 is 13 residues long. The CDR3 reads CSVFTGERPTQYF. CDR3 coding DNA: TGCAGCGTTTTCACCGGGGAGCGGCCTACCCAGTACTTC.

The CDR3 loop is CSVRELAGGNTEAFF. Written as DNA, the CDR3 is TGCAGCGTTCGGGAATTGGCAGGGGGGAACACTGAAGCTTTCTTT. The V gene is TRBV29-1, the J gene TRBJ1-1, with TRBD1 matching over 7 bases. With 5 bases clipped from V and 1 base from J, the junction kept 10 bases outside the gene matches. Germline V gives CDR1 SQVTM, CDR2 ANQGSEA. This CDR3 has 15 amino acids. Drawing the rest from reference TRBV29-1 and TRBJ1-1, the complete variable domain is SAVISQKPSRDICQRGTSLTIQCQVDSQVTMMFWYRQQPGQSLTLIATANQGSEATYESGFVIDKFPISRPNLTFSTLTVSNMSPEDSSIYLCSVRELAGGNTEAFFGQGTRLTVV.

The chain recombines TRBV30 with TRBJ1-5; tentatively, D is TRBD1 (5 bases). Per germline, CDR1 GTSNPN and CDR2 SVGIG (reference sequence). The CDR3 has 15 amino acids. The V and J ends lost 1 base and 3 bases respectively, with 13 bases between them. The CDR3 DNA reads TGTGCCTGGAGTGCATTAGACAGAGTCAATCAGCCCCAGCATTTT. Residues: CAWSALDRVNQPQHF.

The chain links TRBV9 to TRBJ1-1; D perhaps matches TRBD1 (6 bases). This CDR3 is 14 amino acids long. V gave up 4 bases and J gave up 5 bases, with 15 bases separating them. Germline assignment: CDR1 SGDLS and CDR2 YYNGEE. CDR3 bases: TGTGCCAGCAGCTCCCGAGGGGGAAGGACTGAAGCTTTCTTT. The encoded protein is CASSSRGGRTEAFF.

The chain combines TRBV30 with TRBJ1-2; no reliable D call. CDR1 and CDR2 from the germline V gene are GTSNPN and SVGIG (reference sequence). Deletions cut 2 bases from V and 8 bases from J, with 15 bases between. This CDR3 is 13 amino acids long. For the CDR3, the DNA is TGTGCCTGGAGTCCGCAGACCGGAGTAGGCTACACCTTC. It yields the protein CAWSPQTGVGYTF.